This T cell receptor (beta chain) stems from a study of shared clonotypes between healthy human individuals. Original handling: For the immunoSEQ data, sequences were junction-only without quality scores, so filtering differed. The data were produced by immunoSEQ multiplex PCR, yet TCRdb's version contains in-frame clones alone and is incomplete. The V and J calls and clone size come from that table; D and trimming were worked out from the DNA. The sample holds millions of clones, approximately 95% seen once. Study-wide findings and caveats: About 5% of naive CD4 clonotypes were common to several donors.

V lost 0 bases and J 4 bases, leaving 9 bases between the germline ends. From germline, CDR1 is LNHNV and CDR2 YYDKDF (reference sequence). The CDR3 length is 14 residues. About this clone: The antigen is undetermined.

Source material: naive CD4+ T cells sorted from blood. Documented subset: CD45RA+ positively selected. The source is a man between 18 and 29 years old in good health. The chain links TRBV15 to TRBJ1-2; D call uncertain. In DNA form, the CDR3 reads TGTGCCACCAGCAGAGATGGAGGGTTCTATGGCTACACCTTC. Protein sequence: CATSRDGGFYGYTF. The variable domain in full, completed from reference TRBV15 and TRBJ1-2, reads DAMVIQNPRYQVTQFGKPVTLSCSQTLNHNVMYWYQQKSSQAPKLLFHYYDKDFNNEADTPDNFQSRRPNTSFCFLDIRSPGLGDTAMYLCATSRDGGFYGYTFGSGTRLTVV.